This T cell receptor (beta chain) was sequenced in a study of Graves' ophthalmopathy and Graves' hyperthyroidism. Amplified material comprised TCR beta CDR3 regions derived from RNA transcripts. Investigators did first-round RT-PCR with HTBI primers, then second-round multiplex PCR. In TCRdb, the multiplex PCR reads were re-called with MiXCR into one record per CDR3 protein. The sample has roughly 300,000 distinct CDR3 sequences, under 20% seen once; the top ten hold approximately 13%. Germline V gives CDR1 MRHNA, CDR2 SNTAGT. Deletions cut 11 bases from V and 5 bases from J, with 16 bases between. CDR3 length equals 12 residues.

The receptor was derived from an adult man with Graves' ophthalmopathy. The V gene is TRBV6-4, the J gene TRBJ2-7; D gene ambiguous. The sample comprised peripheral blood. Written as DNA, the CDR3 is TGTGCCTCTCGGTCCCACACCCACGAGCAGTACTTC. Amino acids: CASRSHTHEQYF.